This entry features one TCR beta chain sequence. Method: immunoSEQ multiplex PCR; TCRdb's copy keeps in-frame clones and lacks some. The repertoire holds tens of thousands of clones, about 91% seen once, with 0.33% in the top ten. The data derive from a study of OX40 agonist ivuxolimab in advanced cancers. CDR3 length: 14 amino acids. Germline CDR1 is LGHNA and CDR2 is YNFKEQ. V was pared by 0 bases and J by 5 bases, with 9 bases between. The V and J genes are TRBV4-2 and TRBJ2-3; no firm D call. This receptor was obtained from an adult with an advanced solid tumor such as melanoma, head and neck, liver or kidney cancer. The sequencing used CD4+ or CD8+ T cells sorted from blood, collected in a trial of the OX40 agonist ivuxolimab. Here the CDR3 DNA reads TGTGCCAGCAGCCAAGATATAGTCGAAGATACGCAGTATTTT. Its protein is CASSQDIVEDTQYF.